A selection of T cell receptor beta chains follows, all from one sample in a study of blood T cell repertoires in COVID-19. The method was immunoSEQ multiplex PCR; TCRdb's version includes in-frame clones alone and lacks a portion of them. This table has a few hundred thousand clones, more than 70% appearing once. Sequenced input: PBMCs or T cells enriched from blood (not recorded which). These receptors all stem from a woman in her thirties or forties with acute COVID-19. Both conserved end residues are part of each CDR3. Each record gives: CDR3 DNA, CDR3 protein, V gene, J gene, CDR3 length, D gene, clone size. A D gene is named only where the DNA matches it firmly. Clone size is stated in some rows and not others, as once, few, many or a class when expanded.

CDR3nt: TGTGCCAGCAGTTACGGGTCAGGGAGGACTGAAGCTTTCTTT
CDR3aa: CASSYGSGRTEAFF
v_gene: TRBV6-2/TRBV6-3
j_gene: TRBJ1-1
len: 14
d_gene: NA
abundance: few

CDR3nt: TGTGCCAGTAGTCCCCCCGGACAGGGACGGAGACAGCCCCAGCATTTT
CDR3aa: CASSPPGQGRRQPQHF
v_gene: TRBV19
j_gene: TRBJ1-5
len: 16
d_gene: TRBD1
abundance: NA

CDR3nt: TGTGCCAGCTCACCGGGCGGGGGGGAGAGTCTGGCAGATACGCAGTATTTT
CDR3aa: CASSPGGGESLADTQYF
v_gene: TRBV18
j_gene: TRBJ2-3
len: 17
d_gene: TRBD2
abundance: once

CDR3nt: TGTGCCAGCAGTTGGACTAGCGGGCAAGAGACCCAGTACTTC
CDR3aa: CASSWTSGQETQYF
v_gene: TRBV27
j_gene: TRBJ2-5
len: 14
d_gene: TRBD2
abundance: NA

CDR3nt: TGTGCCAGCAGCTTGGGAGTCTCCGGGGAGCTGTTTTTT
CDR3aa: CASSLGVSGELFF
v_gene: TRBV5-6
j_gene: TRBJ2-2
len: 13
d_gene: NA
abundance: NA

CDR3nt: TGTGCCAGCAGTGAGTTTGCAGTAGCCACGGGGAATGAGCAGTTCTTC
CDR3aa: CASSEFAVATGNEQFF
v_gene: TRBV28
j_gene: TRBJ2-1
len: 16
d_gene: NA
abundance: NA

CDR3nt: TGTGCCAGCAGCTTCTACCCCGGCGGGAATCGTAACGAGCAGTACTTC
CDR3aa: CASSFYPGGNRNEQYF
v_gene: TRBV7-2
j_gene: TRBJ2-7
len: 16
d_gene: NA
abundance: NA

CDR3nt: TGTGCCAGCAGCTTAAAGCGGGTATCTCCGAACACTGAAGCTTTCTTT
CDR3aa: CASSLKRVSPNTEAFF
v_gene: TRBV7-3
j_gene: TRBJ1-1
len: 16
d_gene: NA
abundance: NA

CDR3nt: TGTGCCAGCAGCAACCAACCAGGCCTCTACACCTTC
CDR3aa: CASSNQPGLYTF
v_gene: TRBV5-6
j_gene: TRBJ1-2
len: 12
d_gene: NA
abundance: NA

CDR3nt: TGCGCCAGCAGCCGAGGGACAGGGCATAATTCACCCCTCCACTTT
CDR3aa: CASSRGTGHNSPLHF
v_gene: TRBV4-1
j_gene: TRBJ1-6
len: 15
d_gene: TRBD1
abundance: NA

CDR3nt: TGTGCCAGCAGCCTCGGGACAGGGGGTAGCACCATATATTTT
CDR3aa: CASSLGTGGSTIYF
v_gene: TRBV5-5
j_gene: TRBJ1-3
len: 14
d_gene: TRBD1
abundance: once

CDR3nt: TGTGCCAGTAGTATACGTGGGGCTGATGAAAAACTGTTTTTT
CDR3aa: CASSIRGADEKLFF
v_gene: TRBV19
j_gene: TRBJ1-4
len: 14
d_gene: NA
abundance: NA

CDR3nt: TGTGCCAGTCTGAAGGGAGAGGTCCACTACGAGCAGTACTTC
CDR3aa: CASLKGEVHYEQYF
v_gene: TRBV19
j_gene: TRBJ2-7
len: 14
d_gene: NA
abundance: once

CDR3nt: TGTGCCAGCAGCCTCCGAACCGGACTAGCGGAGCACACAGATACGCAGTATTTT
CDR3aa: CASSLRTGLAEHTDTQYF
v_gene: TRBV9
j_gene: TRBJ2-3
len: 18
d_gene: TRBD2
abundance: NA

CDR3nt: TGTGCCTGGAGGCCGGGACTCGTGAACACTGAAGCTTTCTTT
CDR3aa: CAWRPGLVNTEAFF
v_gene: TRBV30
j_gene: TRBJ1-1
len: 14
d_gene: NA
abundance: few

CDR3nt: TGTGCCAGCGGGCCGGGACTAGCGGGAGGGGGGAATGAGCAGTTCTTC
CDR3aa: CASGPGLAGGGNEQFF
v_gene: TRBV11-2
j_gene: TRBJ2-1
len: 16
d_gene: TRBD2
abundance: NA

CDR3nt: TGCATCGTAGCGGGAGGTTACAATGAGCAGTTCTTC
CDR3aa: CIVAGGYNEQFF
v_gene: TRBV29-1
j_gene: TRBJ2-1
len: 12
d_gene: TRBD2
abundance: NA

CDR3nt: TGTGCCAGCAGCTTAGGCGTTTCCGGGGGAGAAGAGACCCAGTACTTC
CDR3aa: CASSLGVSGGEETQYF
v_gene: TRBV11-2
j_gene: TRBJ2-5
len: 16
d_gene: NA
abundance: many

CDR3nt: TGTGCCAGCAGCAAGGGTTTGGGACAGGGGAACCAGCCCCAGCATTTT
CDR3aa: CASSKGLGQGNQPQHF
v_gene: TRBV6-2/TRBV6-3
j_gene: TRBJ1-5
len: 16
d_gene: TRBD1
abundance: NA

CDR3nt: TGCGCCAGCAGCCAAGATAAGGGGGGACTAGCGGGAGTGAGGACCCAGTACTTC
CDR3aa: CASSQDKGGLAGVRTQYF
v_gene: TRBV4-1
j_gene: TRBJ2-5
len: 18
d_gene: TRBD2
abundance: NA

CDR3nt: TGTGCCAGCAGTGAGTGGGGACTAGCGGCTTACAATGAGCAGTTCTTC
CDR3aa: CASSEWGLAAYNEQFF
v_gene: TRBV25-1
j_gene: TRBJ2-1
len: 16
d_gene: TRBD2
abundance: NA

CDR3nt: TGTGCCAGCAGTCTCGGGACTTTGAGCTCCTACGAGCAGTACTTC
CDR3aa: CASSLGTLSSYEQYF
v_gene: TRBV5-4
j_gene: TRBJ2-7
len: 15
d_gene: NA
abundance: NA